A single T cell receptor beta chain is shown here with its context. Its target is unknown. This sample was taken from a study of beta chain features in type 1 diabetes. Study information: In age, gender and cell yields, patients were similar to healthy donors. Whole-study results and caveats: All four CD4+ subsets from Type 1 diabetes patients carried moderately but significantly shorter TCRB CDR3s.

Reverse transcribing all isolated RNA meant expressed TCRB transcripts were sequenced. The table came from immunoSEQ multiplex PCR; TCRdb's copy has only in-frame clones and leaves some out. The sample comprises some 350,000 clones, about 13% of which are singletons, and nearly 0.015% rests with the top ten. Between the trimmed V and J ends, which lost 0 bases and 4 bases, there was a span of 11 bases. The CDR3 contains 14 residues. Germline assignment: CDR1 GTSNPN and CDR2 SVGIG (reference sequence). The chain has TRBV30 and TRBJ2-3; D gene ambiguous. Sequences were obtained from naive CD4+ T cells from blood. The TCR originated in a woman aged 18 to 35 with type 1 diabetes. The CDR3 loop is CAWSVGAISDTQYF. CDR3 nucleotides: TGTGCCTGGAGTGTTGGAGCGATCTCAGATACGCAGTATTTT. Based on the CDR3 plus reference TRBV30 and TRBJ2-3, the full variable domain is SQTIHQWPATLVQPVGSPLSLECTVEGTSNPNLYWYRQAAGRGLQLLFYSVGIGQISSEVPQNLSASRPQDRQFILSSKKLLLSDSGFYLCAWSVGAISDTQYFGPGTRLTVL.